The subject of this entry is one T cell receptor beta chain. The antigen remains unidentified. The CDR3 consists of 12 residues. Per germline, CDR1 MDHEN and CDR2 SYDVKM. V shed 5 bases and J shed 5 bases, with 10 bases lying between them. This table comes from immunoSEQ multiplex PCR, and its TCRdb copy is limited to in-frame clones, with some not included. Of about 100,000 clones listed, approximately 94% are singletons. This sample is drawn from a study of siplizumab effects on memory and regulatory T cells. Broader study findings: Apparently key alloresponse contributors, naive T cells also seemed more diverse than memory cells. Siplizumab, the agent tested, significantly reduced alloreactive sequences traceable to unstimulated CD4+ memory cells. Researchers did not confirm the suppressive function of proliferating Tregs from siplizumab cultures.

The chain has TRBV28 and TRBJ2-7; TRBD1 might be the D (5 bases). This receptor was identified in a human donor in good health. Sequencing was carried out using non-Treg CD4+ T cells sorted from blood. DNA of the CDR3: TGTGCCAGCAGTGTCCTCAGGGACGAGCAGTACTTC. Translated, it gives CASSVLRDEQYF.